A selection of T cell receptor beta chains follows, all from one sample in a study of cytomegalovirus exposure and HLA in healthy donors. TCRdb keeps only in-frame clones here, not all; method: immunoSEQ multiplex PCR. Of under 150,000 clones in the sample, around 80% were seen once. The sample taken for sequencing was PBMCs. The receptors originated from a man aged 25-45 years in good health and CMV-seropositive. The CDR3 runs from the conserved cysteine through the conserved F or W. The D gene is left open where the match is weak. Expanded clones get a size class; other rows say once, few or many, or leave the size out.

>.|.|TRBV10-3|TRBJ2-7
CAISEQSPHEQYF
TGTGCCATCAGTGAACAATCCCCCCACGAGCAGTACTTC
>.|.|TRBV5-6|TRBJ1-2
CASSSDRTDYGYTF
TGTGCCAGCAGCTCCGACAGGACCGACTATGGCTACACCTTC
>.|TRBD2|TRBV6-5|TRBJ2-1
CASSRLAGYNEQFF
TGTGCCAGCAGTAGACTAGCGGGGTACAATGAGCAGTTCTTC
>.|.|TRBV19|TRBJ1-2
CASQTRRFYGYTF
TGTGCCAGTCAAACACGGAGATTCTATGGCTACACCTTC
>.|TRBD1|TRBV28|TRBJ1-2
CASTLRGPGYTF
TGTGCCAGCACTCTCAGGGGGCCCGGCTACACCTTC
>.|.|TRBV5-5|TRBJ2-7
CASSLIRTNYEQYF
TGTGCCAGCAGCTTGATCCGGACAAACTACGAGCAGTACTTC
>.|.|TRBV19|TRBJ2-3
CASSIGDGGGTDTQYF
TGTGCCAGTAGTATCGGGGACGGGGGAGGCACAGATACGCAGTATTTT
>.|.|TRBV6-5|TRBJ1-3
CASSYSSSGNTIYF
TGTGCCAGCAGTTACTCGAGCTCTGGAAACACCATATATTTT
>.|TRBD1|TRBV7-2|TRBJ2-7
CASSPGTGYEQYF
TGTGCCAGCAGCCCCGGGACAGGGTACGAGCAGTACTTC
>.|TRBD1|TRBV27|TRBJ2-6
CASSLRDRSGANVLTF
TGTGCCAGCAGCCTCCGGGACAGGTCTGGGGCCAACGTCCTGACTTTC
>few|TRBD1|TRBV7-9|TRBJ2-4
CASSLVKGAKNSQYF
TGTGCCAGCAGCCTAGTAAAGGGGGCCAAAAACAGTCAGTACTTC
>few|TRBD1|TRBV18|TRBJ1-2
CASSRIQGADYGYTF
TGTGCCAGCTCACGAATACAGGGGGCAGACTATGGCTACACCTTC
>few|TRBD2|TRBV4-3|TRBJ2-1
CASSQFGLAGYNEQFF
TGCGCCAGCAGCCAATTCGGACTAGCGGGTTACAATGAGCAGTTCTTC
>.|.|TRBV28|TRBJ1-5
CASSRIKLTGRLALQPQHF
TGTGCCAGCAGTCGTATCAAACTTACAGGCCGGTTAGCTCTTCAGCCCCAGCATTTT
>.|.|TRBV10-2|TRBJ1-2
CASSEQGRGNGYTF
TGCGCCAGCAGTGAACAGGGTCGAGGCAACGGCTACACCTTC
>few|.|TRBV7-2|TRBJ2-7
CASLYEQYF
TGTGCCAGCCTATACGAGCAGTACTTC
>.|TRBD2|TRBV7-2|TRBJ2-1
CASSWGGAGRWSYNEQFF
TGTGCCAGCAGCTGGGGGGGTGCGGGCAGGTGGTCCTACAATGAGCAGTTCTTC
>once|TRBD2|TRBV11-2|TRBJ2-3
CASSLAGLVSTQYF
TGTGCCAGCAGCTTAGCAGGACTAGTTAGTACGCAGTATTTT
>.|TRBD2|TRBV10-3|TRBJ2-1
CAISEGAGGSYNEQFF
TGTGCCATCAGTGAAGGGGCGGGGGGCTCCTACAATGAGCAGTTCTTC
>.|TRBD1|TRBV6-5|TRBJ1-2
CASSKQGKTHYGYTF
TGTGCCAGCAGTAAACAGGGGAAGACCCACTATGGCTACACCTTC
>.|TRBD1|TRBV28|TRBJ1-1
CASSSGTGTVSEAFF
TGTGCCAGCAGTTCAGGGACAGGGACGGTCTCTGAAGCTTTCTTT
>few|TRBD2|TRBV6-6|TRBJ2-1
CASSAGGNNYNEQFF
TGTGCCAGCTCAGCGGGAGGGAATAACTACAATGAGCAGTTCTTC
>few|.|TRBV4-3|TRBJ2-7
CASSQDLDRGRGQYEQYF
TGCGCCAGCAGCCAAGATCTGGACCGGGGCAGGGGACAATACGAGCAGTACTTC
>once|TRBD1|TRBV30|TRBJ1-5
CAWSVRQGSYSNQPQHF
TGTGCCTGGAGTGTAAGACAGGGATCCTATAGCAATCAGCCCCAGCATTTT